The text below deals with one TCR beta chain. Antigen: not known. This sample was included in a study of response to subunit inactivated influenza vaccine. General study points: It was the authors' suggestion that each seasonal influenza vaccination recruits few new T cells.

Trimming removed 0 bases from V and 0 bases from J; junction bases left unmatched: 7. There are 17 residues in the CDR3. Germline assignment: CDR1 SGHRS and CDR2 YFSETQ. TCRdb re-analysed the RT-PCR reads in MiXCR, keeping a single row per CDR3 protein. The sample lists around 530,000 distinct CDR3 sequences, about an eighth occurring once. V and J are TRBV5-1 and TRBJ2-7, with TRBD2 matching over 9 bases. This receptor was taken from a man in his forties or fifties who received an inactivated influenza vaccine. The input for sequencing was PBMCs from blood, taken on the day of vaccination. The CDR3 nucleotides read TGCGCCAGCAGCTTGGGCCCCTTAGCGGGGGTCTCCTACGAGCAGTACTTC. Translation: CASSLGPLAGVSYEQYF.